This T cell receptor (beta chain) was retrieved from a study of OX40 agonist ivuxolimab in advanced cancers. V dropped 4 bases and J dropped 3; count of bases not matched to a gene: 0. The germline CDR1 and CDR2 sequences are MGHDK and SYGVNS. There are 13 residues in the CDR3. Autoimmune disease history or systemic immunosuppression meant exclusion. Overall study findings and caveats: Among the least clonally expanded were partial responders at 0.1-3.0 mg/kg.

Produced via immunoSEQ multiplex PCR; TCRdb's table is partial and in-frame only. This sample has around 78,000 clones, with 81% found just once. On this clone itself: Its antigen is unidentified.

V is TRBV25-1 and J is TRBJ2-3; 8 bases align to TRBD1. The material was CD4+ or CD8+ T cells sorted from blood, obtained in a trial of the OX40 agonist ivuxolimab. The clonotype comes from an adult with an advanced solid tumor such as melanoma, head and neck, liver or kidney cancer. CDR3 in amino acids: CASSGTGTDTQYF. In DNA, the CDR3 is TGTGCCAGCAGTGGGACAGGGACAGATACGCAGTATTTT.